This TCR beta chain was observed in a study of blood T cells in healthy people across ages. Study conclusions and caveats: CMV status of donors was unknown, possibly confounding expanded clonotype changes. Greater diversity and more naive CD4+ cells were seen in long-lived donors than in aged donors.

A word on this clonotype: The antigen is unknown.

Germline CDR1 SGHTA, CDR2 FQGNSA. CDR3 size: 14 residues. The ends were cut back, 0 bases at V and 5 bases at J, with 10 bases in the middle. Alongside a J-beta primer mix, a sample-barcoded 5' primer served in a second PCR lasting 7 to 11 cycles. CDR3-containing paired-end reads numbered at least 2.5 million in each sample. TCRdb reanalysed the 5' RACE reads using MiXCR and keeps one entry per CDR3 protein. This table has 540,000 or so distinct CDR3 sequences, around half appearing once. This receptor was identified in a man at least 80 years old in good health. The sample taken for sequencing was blood. The chain recombines TRBV7-2 with TRBJ1-2, with unresolved D. The CDR3 sequence is CASSLAGTVYGYTF. DNA of the CDR3: TGTGCCAGCAGCTTAGCCGGCACCGTTTATGGCTACACCTTC.